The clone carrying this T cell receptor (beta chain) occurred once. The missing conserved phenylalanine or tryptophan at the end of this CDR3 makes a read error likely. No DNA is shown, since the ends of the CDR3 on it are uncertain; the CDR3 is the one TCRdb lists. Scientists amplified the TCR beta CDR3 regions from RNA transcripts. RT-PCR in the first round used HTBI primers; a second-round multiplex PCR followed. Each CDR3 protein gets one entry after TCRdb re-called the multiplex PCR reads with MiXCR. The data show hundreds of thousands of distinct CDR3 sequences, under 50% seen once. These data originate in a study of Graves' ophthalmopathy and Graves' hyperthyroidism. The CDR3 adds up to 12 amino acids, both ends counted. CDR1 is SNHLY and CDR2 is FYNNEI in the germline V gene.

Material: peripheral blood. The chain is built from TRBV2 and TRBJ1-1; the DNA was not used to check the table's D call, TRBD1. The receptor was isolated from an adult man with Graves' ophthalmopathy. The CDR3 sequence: CASSVSPGTGFV.